The rows below give T cell receptor beta chains drawn from one sample of a study of cytomegalovirus exposure and HLA in healthy donors. Generated by immunoSEQ multiplex PCR, the TCRdb table keeps only in-frame clones and is missing some. The data hold 130,000 or so clones, with roughly three quarters observed a single time. Sequencing was done on a sample of PBMCs. Receptors originate from a woman aged 60-70 years in good health and CMV-seronegative. CDR3s include the opening cysteine and the closing phenylalanine or tryptophan. Each record gives: D gene, V gene, J gene, CDR3 protein. D genes are given only for firm matches.

TRBD1,TRBV4-1,TRBJ1-5,CASSQERDSRGRNQPQHF
TRBD1,TRBV5-1,TRBJ2-5,CASSLDRVGETQYF
-,TRBV7-9,TRBJ2-1,CASSPAGLQRNEQFF
TRBD1,TRBV19,TRBJ1-1,CASMGPSSIPATGGFLRTEAFF
TRBD1,TRBV4-2,TRBJ1-2,CASSQERDRAGYGYTF
TRBD1,TRBV18,TRBJ2-6,CASSRTGEAPGANVLTF
TRBD1,TRBV14,TRBJ2-2,CASSQVHRGSGELFF
-,TRBV29-1,TRBJ2-7,CLLYYEQYF
TRBD2,TRBV6-1,TRBJ2-7,CASSEGLAGVIYEQYF
TRBD1,TRBV29-1,-,CSVLLGTGRYEQYF
-,TRBV2,TRBJ1-1,CASRRGIAEAFF